These 20 T cell receptor beta chains share one sample of origin, sequenced in a study of T cell responses to AZD1222 COVID-19 vaccine. Clones were read by immunoSEQ multiplex PCR, and TCRdb kept only the in-frame ones, dropping some. The sample consists of about 110,000 clones, around 84% of them appearing once. Sequenced material: peripheral blood, taken on day 0 of AZD1222 vaccination. The receptors shown here come from an adult in good health.

This rearrangement joins TRBV11-2 to TRBJ1-6; TRBD1 agrees at 7 bases. Germline CDR1 reads SGHAT; CDR2 reads FQNNGV. V trimming: 2 bases; J trimming: 7 bases; junction bases outside the gene matches: 5. CDR3 size: 15 residues. CDR3 nucleotides: TGTGCCAGCAGCTTATCTGGACAGGCCAATTCACCCCTCCACTTT. Translation gives CASSLSGQANSPLHF.

The V gene is TRBV30, the J gene TRBJ1-1, with D maybe TRBD1 (5 bases). Trimming removed 0 bases from V and 3 bases from J, with 8 bases in between. Germline V gene sequence: CDR1 GTSNPN, CDR2 SVGIG (reference sequence). There are 13 residues in the CDR3. CDR3 in DNA: TGTGCCTGGAGTGTATGGGGGGACACTGAAGCTTTCTTT. It yields the protein CAWSVWGDTEAFF.

This rearrangement joins TRBV27 to TRBJ2-5; tentatively, D is TRBD1 or TRBD2 (5 bases each). V was pared by 3 bases and J by 9 bases, with 20 bases between. Germline V gives CDR1 MNHEY, CDR2 SMNVEV (reference sequence). CDR3 length: 15 residues. The CDR3 here is CASSFGGTGIRAQYF. For the CDR3, the DNA is TGTGCCAGCAGTTTTGGTGGGACGGGGATTAGGGCCCAGTACTTC.

V and J are TRBV3-1 (or the pseudogene TRBV3-2) and TRBJ1-2, with 10 positions matching TRBD1. The CDR3 runs to 14 residues. CDR1 and CDR2 (germline): LGHDT, YNNKEL (reference sequence). J was trimmed by 8 bases and V by 4 bases; bases with no gene match: 7. CDR3 coding DNA: TGTGCCAGCAGCCCGCGGACAGGGGGAGGAGGCTACACCTTC. Protein: CASSPRTGGGGYTF.

This clone was observed a few times. The chain uses TRBV7-2 and TRBJ1-2; D not resolved. With 4 bases removed from V and 5 bases from J, the gap between germline ends came to 17 bases. The CDR3 spans 15 residues. Germline V CDR1 and CDR2: SGHTA, FQGNSA. The CDR3 sequence is CASSSVRGFSYGYTF. CDR3 bases: TGTGCCAGCAGCTCGGTGCGGGGATTCTCTTATGGCTACACCTTC.

A single count supports this clone. The CDR3, as DNA: TGTGCCAGCAGTTACGGATTCGCGGGCTTCGGGACGCAGTATTTT. The encoded protein is CASSYGFAGFGTQYF. The chain carries TRBV6-2 or TRBV6-3 and TRBJ2-3; the D gene is possibly TRBD2 (5 bases). Germline V gene sequence: CDR1 MNHEY, CDR2 SVGEGT. V lost 2 bases and J lost 9, with 18 bases in between. The length of the CDR3 is 15 residues.

The J gene is TRBJ1-2, the V gene TRBV5-1; the D gene is possibly TRBD1 (6 bases). Germline loops: CDR1 SGHRS, CDR2 YFSETQ. This CDR3 comprises 14 residues. V was clipped by 2 bases and J by 6 bases, with 14 bases between them. CDR3 bases: TGCGCCAGCAGCTTCGAAGGGGGAGGTAATGGCTACACCTTC. Residues: CASSFEGGGNGYTF.

The rearrangement uses TRBV12-5 and TRBJ2-3, with TRBD1 matching 11 bases. Germline-derived CDR1 and CDR2 are LGHNT and FRNRAP. This CDR3 has 18 amino acids. J was trimmed by 5 bases and V by 3 bases; bases with no gene match: 13. CDR3 nucleotide sequence: TGTGCTAGTGGTTTTCAAGGGACAGGGGGGACTATGATAGATACGCAGTATTTT. Amino acid sequence: CASGFQGTGGTMIDTQYF.

V is TRBV19 and J is TRBJ1-2, with a weak D call TRBD1 (5 bases). This CDR3 is 13 amino acids long. Germline lookup yields CDR1 LNHDA and CDR2 SQIVND (reference sequence). V was trimmed by 7 bases and J by 8 bases, leaving 17 bases between them. CDR3 residues: CASTTDHRGGYTF. DNA of the CDR3: TGTGCCAGTACCACTGACCACCGGGGCGGCTACACCTTC. Drawing the rest from reference TRBV19 and TRBJ1-2, the complete variable domain is DGGITQSPKYLFRKEGQNVTLSCEQNLNHDAMYWYRQDPGQGLRLIYYSQIVNDFQKGDIAEGYSVSREKKESFPLTVTSAQKNPTAFYLCASTTDHRGGYTFGSGTRLTVV.

This sequence joins TRBV28 and TRBJ2-2; D is unclear. CDR3 length equals 14 residues. V was pared by 8 bases and J by 0 bases, with 10 bases between. Germline V gives CDR1 MDHEN, CDR2 SYDVKM. The CDR3 nucleotides are TGTGCCAGCGGGTTTACAGCGAACACCGGGGAGCTGTTTTTT. This gives the protein CASGFTANTGELFF.

The chain carries TRBV9 and TRBJ2-7; TRBD2 might be the D (6 bases). The V gene lost 1 base and the J gene lost 3 bases, with 17 bases spanning the gap. The CDR3 extends over 16 amino acids. In germline, CDR1 is SGDLS, CDR2 YYNGEE. The DNA of the CDR3 is TGTGCCAGCAGCGTATTGGCGACGGAGGGTCTCTACGAGCAGTACTTC. Translated, it gives CASSVLATEGLYEQYF.

This sequence joins TRBV19 and TRBJ1-5; D not resolved. CDR3 size: 14 residues. The V gene's germline CDR1 is LNHDA and CDR2 SQIVND (reference sequence). Trimming shortened V by 3 bases and J by 3 bases, and 9 bases separated the two germline ends. CDR3 DNA sequence: TGTGCCAGTAGTATTCTCGGCGACAATCAGCCCCAGCATTTT. It specifies CASSILGDNQPQHF.

The chain has TRBV5-1 and TRBJ1-2; no clear D. CDR3 size: 17 residues. Germline CDR1 and CDR2: SGHRS and YFSETQ. V lost 0 bases and J lost 0, with 15 bases in between. The DNA of the CDR3 is TGCGCCAGCAGCTTGGATGGGAAACAGCGCCCTAACTATGGCTACACCTTC. It yields the protein CASSLDGKQRPNYGYTF.

The chain carries TRBV5-4 and TRBJ2-1; TRBD2 matches 7 bases. The CDR3 consists of 17 residues. V lost 1 base to trimming and J lost 6 bases; unmatched junction nucleotides: 13. The germline CDR1 and CDR2 sequences are SGHNT and YYREEE (reference sequence). In DNA, the CDR3 is TGTGCCAGCAGCTTGCTCTGGGGGGGTAGCGCGGCCAATGAGCAGTTCTTC. Translated, it gives CASSLLWGGSAANEQFF.

The chain employs TRBV6-5 and TRBJ2-3, with D unclear. CDR3 length: 13 residues. Trimming left V 10 bases short and J 1 base short, with 12 bases between. Per the germline V gene, CDR1 is MNHEY and CDR2 is SVGAGI. CDR3 bases: TGTGCCACTTCCGGCCAACGCACAGATACGCAGTATTTT. This translates into CATSGQRTDTQYF.

The chain employs TRBV5-6 and TRBJ1-1; 8 nucleotides line up with TRBD1. V trimming: 4 bases; J trimming: 2 bases; junction bases outside the gene matches: 4. CDR1 is SGHDT, CDR2 YYEEEE, per germline. There are 14 residues in the CDR3. As DNA, the CDR3 is TGTGCCAGCAGCCGGACAGGGCCAAACACTGAAGCTTTCTTT. It yields the protein CASSRTGPNTEAFF.

V gene TRBV30 combines with J gene TRBJ1-1; maybe TRBD1 (6 bases). The CDR3 consists of 14 residues. CDR1 is GTSNPN, CDR2 SVGIG, per germline (reference sequence). Trimming removed 5 bases from V and 3 bases from J, with 16 bases in between. This CDR3 is CAWEGGIGYTEAFF. CDR3 coding DNA: TGTGCCTGGGAAGGGGGGATAGGATACACTGAAGCTTTCTTT.

This chain connects TRBV30 to TRBJ2-5; possible D gene TRBD2, 7 bases. This CDR3 has 16 residues. The ends were cut back, 3 bases at V and 2 bases at J, with 19 bases in the middle. The germline V gene has CDR1 GTSNPN and CDR2 SVGIG (reference sequence). DNA of the CDR3: TGTGCCTGGAGCAAGGGAGGCGGGGGCTTACAAGAGACCCAGTACTTC. Protein: CAWSKGGGGLQETQYF.

The V and J genes are TRBV6-5 and TRBJ2-1; the D is unclear. V shed 0 bases and J shed 5 bases, with 14 bases lying between them. Germline V gene sequence: CDR1 MNHEY, CDR2 SVGAGI. CDR3 size: 16 residues. CDR3: CASSYSFGRFNNEQFF. The CDR3 DNA sequence: TGTGCCAGCAGTTACTCCTTTGGACGGTTTAACAATGAGCAGTTCTTC.

V gene TRBV19 combines with J gene TRBJ2-3; D may be TRBD1 (5 bases). V was shortened by 1 base and J by 4 bases, with 12 bases between the two germline ends. This CDR3 has 15 residues. CDR1 is LNHDA and CDR2 is SQIVND in the germline V gene (reference sequence). CDR3 protein: CASSIGTGLADTQYF. The CDR3 nucleotides read TGTGCCAGTAGTATAGGAACAGGTCTCGCAGATACGCAGTATTTT.